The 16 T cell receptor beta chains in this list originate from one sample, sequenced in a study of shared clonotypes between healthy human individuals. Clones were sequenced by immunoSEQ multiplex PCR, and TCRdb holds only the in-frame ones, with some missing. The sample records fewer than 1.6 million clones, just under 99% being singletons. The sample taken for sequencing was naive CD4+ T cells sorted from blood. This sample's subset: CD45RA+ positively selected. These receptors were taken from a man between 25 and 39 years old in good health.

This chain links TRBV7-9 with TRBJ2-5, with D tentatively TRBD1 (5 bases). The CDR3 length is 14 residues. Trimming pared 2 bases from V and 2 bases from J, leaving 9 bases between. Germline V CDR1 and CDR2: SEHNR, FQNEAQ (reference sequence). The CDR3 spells CASSLRTQQETQYF. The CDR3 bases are TGTGCCAGCAGCTTAAGGACACAACAAGAGACCCAGTACTTC.

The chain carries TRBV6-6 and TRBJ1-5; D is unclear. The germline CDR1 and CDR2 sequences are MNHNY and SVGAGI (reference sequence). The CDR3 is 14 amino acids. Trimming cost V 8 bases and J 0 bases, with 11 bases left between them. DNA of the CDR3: TGTGCCAGCGCGGCAGACTATAGCAATCAGCCCCAGCATTTT. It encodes CASAADYSNQPQHF.

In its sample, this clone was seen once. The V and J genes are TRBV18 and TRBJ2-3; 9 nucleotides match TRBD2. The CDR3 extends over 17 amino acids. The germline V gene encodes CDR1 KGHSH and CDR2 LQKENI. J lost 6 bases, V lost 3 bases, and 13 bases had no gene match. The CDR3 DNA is TGTGCCAGCTCACCCGTGGCGGGAGGGCCGGGATCCGATACGCAGTATTTT. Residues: CASSPVAGGPGSDTQYF.

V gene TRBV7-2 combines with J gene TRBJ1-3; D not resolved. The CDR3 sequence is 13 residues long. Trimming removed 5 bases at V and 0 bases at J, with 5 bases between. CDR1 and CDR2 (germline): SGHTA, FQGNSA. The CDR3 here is CASSQISGNTIYF. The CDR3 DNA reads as TGTGCCAGCAGCCAAATCTCTGGAAACACCATATATTTT.

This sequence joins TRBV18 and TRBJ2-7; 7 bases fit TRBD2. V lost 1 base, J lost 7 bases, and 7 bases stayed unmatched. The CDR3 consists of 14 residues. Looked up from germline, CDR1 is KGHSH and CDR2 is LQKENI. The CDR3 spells CASSPQASGGEQYF. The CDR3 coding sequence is TGTGCCAGCTCACCACAGGCTAGCGGCGGTGAGCAGTACTTC.

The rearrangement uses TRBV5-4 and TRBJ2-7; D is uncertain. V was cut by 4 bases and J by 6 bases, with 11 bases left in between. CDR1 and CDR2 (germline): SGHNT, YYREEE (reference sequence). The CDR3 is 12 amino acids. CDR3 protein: CASSIDGAEQYF. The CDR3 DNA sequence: TGTGCCAGCAGCATAGACGGAGCCGAGCAGTACTTC.

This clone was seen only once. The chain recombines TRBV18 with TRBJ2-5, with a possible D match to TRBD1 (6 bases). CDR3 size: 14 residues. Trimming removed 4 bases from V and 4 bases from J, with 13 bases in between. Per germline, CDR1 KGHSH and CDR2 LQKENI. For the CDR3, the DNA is TGTGCCAGCTCACTCAAACAGGGTCCAGAGACCCAGTACTTC. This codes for CASSLKQGPETQYF.

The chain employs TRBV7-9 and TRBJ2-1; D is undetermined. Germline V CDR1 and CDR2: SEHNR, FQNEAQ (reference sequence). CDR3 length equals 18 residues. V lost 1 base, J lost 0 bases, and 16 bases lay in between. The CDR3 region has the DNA TGTGCCAGCAGCTTAGGGGCTCTGGGTCAACGCTCCTACAATGAGCAGTTCTTC. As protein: CASSLGALGQRSYNEQFF.

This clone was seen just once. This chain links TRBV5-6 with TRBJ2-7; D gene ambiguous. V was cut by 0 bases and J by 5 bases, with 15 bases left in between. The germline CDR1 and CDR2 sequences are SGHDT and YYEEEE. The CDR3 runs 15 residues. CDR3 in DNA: TGTGCCAGCAGCTTGGGCCTCCAGGTGATCAACGAGCAGTACTTC. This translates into CASSLGLQVINEQYF. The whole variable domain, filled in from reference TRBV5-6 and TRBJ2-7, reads DAGVTQSPTHLIKTRGQQVTLRCSPKSGHDTVSWYQQALGQGPQFIFQYYEEEERQRGNFPDRFSGHQFPNYSSELNVNALLLGDSALYLCASSLGLQVINEQYFGPGTRLTVT.

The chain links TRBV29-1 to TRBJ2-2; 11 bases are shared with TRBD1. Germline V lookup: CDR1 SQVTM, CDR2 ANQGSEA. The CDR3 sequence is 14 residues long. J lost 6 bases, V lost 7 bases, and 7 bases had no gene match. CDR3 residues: CSARTGGAAGELFF. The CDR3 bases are TGCAGCGCTCGGACAGGGGGCGCAGCCGGGGAGCTGTTTTTT.

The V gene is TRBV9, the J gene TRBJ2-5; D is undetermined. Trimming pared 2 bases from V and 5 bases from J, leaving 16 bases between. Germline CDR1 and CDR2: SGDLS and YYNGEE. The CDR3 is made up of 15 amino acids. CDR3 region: CASSVSGIHGETQYF. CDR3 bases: TGTGCCAGCAGCGTTTCTGGAATCCATGGGGAGACCCAGTACTTC.

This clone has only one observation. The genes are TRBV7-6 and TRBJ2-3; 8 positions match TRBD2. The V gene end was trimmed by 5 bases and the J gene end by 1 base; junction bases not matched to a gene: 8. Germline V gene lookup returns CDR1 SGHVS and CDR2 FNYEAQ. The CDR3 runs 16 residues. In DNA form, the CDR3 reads TGTGCCAGCAGCCCCACGGGAGGGTCACGCACAGATACGCAGTATTTT. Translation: CASSPTGGSRTDTQYF.

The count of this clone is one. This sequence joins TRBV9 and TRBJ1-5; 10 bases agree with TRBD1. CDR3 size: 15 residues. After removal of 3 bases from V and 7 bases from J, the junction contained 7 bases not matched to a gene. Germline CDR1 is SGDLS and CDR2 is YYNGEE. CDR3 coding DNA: TGTGCCAGCAGCGGAGGGACAGGGGTCGGGCAGCCCCAGCATTTT. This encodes CASSGGTGVGQPQHF.

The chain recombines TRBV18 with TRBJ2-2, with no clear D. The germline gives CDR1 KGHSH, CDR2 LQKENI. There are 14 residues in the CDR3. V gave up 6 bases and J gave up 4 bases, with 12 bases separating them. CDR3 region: CASSLPPGTGELFF. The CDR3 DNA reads TGTGCCAGCTCTCTACCCCCGGGCACCGGGGAGCTGTTTTTT.

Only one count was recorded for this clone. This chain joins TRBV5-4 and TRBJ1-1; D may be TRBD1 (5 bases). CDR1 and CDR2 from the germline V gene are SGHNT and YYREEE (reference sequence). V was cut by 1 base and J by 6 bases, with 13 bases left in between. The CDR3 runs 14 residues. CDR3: CASSLPGRLSEAFF. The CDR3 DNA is TGTGCCAGCAGCTTGCCGGGGCGGCTATCTGAAGCTTTCTTT.

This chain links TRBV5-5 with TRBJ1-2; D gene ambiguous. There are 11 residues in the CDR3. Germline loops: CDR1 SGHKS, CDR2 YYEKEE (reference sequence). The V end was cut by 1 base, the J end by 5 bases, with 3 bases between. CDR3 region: CASSLWYGYTF. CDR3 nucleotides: TGTGCCAGCAGCTTGTGGTATGGCTACACCTTC.